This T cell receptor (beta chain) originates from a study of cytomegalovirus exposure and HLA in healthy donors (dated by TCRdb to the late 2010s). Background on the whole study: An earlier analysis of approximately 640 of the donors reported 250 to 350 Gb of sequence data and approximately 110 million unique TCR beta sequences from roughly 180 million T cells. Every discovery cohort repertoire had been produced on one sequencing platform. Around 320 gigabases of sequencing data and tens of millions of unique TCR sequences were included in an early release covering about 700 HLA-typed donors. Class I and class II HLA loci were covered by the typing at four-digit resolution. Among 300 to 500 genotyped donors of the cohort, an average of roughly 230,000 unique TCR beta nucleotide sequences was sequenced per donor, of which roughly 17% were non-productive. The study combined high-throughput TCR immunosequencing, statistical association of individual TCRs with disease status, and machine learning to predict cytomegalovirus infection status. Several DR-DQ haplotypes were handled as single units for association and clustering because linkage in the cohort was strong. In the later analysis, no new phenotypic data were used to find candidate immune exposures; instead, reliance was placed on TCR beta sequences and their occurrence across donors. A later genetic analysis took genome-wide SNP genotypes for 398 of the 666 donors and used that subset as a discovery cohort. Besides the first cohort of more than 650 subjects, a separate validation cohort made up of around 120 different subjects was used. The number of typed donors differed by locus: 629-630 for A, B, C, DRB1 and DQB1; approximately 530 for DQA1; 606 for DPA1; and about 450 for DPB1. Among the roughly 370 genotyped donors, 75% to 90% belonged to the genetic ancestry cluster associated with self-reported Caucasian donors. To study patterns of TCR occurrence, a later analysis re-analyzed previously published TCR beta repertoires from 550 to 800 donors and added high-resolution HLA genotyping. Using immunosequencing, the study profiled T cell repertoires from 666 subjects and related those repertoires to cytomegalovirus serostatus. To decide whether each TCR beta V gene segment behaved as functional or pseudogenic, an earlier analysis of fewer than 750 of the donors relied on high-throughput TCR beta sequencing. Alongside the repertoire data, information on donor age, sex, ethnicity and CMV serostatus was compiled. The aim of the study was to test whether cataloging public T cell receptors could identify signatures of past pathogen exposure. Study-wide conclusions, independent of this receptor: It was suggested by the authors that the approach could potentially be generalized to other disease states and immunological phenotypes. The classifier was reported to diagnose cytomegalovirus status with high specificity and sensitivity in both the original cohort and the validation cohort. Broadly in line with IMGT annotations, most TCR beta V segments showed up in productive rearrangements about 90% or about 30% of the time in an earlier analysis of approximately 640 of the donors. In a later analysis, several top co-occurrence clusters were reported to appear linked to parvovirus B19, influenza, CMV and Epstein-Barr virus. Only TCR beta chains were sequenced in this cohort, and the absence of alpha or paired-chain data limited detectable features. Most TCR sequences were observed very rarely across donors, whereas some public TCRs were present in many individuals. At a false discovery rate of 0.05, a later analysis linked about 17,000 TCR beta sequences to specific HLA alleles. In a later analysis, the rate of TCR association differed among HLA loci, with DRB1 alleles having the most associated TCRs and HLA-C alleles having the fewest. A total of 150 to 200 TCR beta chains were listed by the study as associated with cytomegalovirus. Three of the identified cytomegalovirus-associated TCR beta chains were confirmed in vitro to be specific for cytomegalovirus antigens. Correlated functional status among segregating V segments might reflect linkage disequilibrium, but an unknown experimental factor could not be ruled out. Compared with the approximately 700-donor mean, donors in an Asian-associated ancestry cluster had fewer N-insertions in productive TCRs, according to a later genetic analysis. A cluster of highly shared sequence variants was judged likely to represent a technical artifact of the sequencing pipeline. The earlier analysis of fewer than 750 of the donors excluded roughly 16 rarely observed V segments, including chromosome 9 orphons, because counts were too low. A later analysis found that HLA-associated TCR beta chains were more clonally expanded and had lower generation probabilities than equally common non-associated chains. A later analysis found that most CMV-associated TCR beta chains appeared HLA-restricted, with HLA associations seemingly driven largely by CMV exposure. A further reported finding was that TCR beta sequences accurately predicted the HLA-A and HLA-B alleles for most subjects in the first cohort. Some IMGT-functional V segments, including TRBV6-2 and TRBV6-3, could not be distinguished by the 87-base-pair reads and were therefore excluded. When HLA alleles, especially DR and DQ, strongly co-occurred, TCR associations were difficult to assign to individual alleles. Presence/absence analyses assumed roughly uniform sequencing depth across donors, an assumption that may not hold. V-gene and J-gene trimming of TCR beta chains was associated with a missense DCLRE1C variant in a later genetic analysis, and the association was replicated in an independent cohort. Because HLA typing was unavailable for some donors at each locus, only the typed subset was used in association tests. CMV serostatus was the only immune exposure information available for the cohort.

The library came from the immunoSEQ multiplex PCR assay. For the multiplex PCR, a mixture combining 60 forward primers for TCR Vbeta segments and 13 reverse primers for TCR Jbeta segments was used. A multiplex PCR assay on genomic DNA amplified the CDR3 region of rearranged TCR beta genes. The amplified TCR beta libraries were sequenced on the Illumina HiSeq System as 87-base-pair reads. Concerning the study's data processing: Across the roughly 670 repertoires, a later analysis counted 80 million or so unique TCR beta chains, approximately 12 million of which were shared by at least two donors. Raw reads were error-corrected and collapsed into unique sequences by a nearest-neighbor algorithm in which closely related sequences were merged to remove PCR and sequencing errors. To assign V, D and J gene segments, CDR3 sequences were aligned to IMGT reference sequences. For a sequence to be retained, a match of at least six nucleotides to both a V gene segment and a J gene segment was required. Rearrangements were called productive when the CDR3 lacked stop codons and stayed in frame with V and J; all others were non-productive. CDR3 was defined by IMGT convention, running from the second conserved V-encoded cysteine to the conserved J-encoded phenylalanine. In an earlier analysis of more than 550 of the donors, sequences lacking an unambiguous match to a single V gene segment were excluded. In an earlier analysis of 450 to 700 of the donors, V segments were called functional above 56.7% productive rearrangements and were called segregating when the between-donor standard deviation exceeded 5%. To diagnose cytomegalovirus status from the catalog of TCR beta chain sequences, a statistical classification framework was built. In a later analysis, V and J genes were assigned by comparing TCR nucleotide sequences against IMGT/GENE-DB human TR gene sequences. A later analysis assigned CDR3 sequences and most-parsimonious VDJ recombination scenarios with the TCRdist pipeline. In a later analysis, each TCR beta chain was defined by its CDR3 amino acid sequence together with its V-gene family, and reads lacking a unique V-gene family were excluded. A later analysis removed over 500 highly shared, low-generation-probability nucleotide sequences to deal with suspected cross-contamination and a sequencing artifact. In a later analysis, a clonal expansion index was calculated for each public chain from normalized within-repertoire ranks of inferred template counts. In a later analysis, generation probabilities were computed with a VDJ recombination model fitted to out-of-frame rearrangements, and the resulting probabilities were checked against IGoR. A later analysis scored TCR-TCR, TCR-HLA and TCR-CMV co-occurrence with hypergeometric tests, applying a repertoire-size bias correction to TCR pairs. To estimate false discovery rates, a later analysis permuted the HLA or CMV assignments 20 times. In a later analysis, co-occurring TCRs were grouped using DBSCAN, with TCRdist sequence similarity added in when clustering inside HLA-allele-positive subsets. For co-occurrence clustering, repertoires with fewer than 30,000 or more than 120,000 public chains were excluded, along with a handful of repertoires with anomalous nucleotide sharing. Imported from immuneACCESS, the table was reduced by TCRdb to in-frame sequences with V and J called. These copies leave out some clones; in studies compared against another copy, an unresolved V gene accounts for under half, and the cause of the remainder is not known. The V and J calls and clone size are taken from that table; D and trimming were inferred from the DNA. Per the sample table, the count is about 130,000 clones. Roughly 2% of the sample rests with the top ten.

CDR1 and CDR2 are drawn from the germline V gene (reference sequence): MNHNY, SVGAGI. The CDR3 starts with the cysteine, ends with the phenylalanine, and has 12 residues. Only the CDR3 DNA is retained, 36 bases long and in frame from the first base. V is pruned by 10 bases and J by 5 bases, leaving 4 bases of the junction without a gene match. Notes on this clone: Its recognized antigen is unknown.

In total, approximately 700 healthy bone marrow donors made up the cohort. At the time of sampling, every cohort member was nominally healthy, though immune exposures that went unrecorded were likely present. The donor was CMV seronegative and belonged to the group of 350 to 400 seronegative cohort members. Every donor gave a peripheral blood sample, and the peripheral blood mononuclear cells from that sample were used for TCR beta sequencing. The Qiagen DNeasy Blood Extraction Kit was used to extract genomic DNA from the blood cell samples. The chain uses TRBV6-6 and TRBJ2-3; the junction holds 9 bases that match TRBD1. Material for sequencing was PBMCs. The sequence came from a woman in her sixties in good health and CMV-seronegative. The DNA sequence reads TGTGCCATGGGGACAGGGCAAGATACGCAGTATTTT. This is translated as CAMGTGQDTQYF.